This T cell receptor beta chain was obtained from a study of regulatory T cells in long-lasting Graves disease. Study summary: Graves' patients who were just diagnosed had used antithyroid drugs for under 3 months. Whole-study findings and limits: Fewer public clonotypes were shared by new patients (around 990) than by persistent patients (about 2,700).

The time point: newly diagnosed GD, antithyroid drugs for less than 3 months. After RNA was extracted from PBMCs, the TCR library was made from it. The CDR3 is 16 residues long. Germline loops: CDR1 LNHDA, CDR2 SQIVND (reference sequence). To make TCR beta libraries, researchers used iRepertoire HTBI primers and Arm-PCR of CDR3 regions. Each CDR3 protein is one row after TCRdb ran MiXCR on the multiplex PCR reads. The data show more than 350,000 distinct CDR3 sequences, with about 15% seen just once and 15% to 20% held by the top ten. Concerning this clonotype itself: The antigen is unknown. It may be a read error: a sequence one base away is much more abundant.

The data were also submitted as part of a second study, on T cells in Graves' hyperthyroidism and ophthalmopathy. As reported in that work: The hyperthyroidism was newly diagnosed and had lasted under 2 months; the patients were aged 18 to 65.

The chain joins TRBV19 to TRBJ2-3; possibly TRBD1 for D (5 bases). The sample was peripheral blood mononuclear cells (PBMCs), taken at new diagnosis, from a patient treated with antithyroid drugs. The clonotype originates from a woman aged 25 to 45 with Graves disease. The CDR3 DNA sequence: TGTGCCAGTAGTATTCCCGGACAAGGCAGCACAGGTACGCAGTATTTT. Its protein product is CASSIPGQGSTGTQYF.